These T cell receptor beta chains were read from a single sample in a study of shared clonotypes between healthy human individuals. Libraries were prepared by immunoSEQ multiplex PCR; TCRdb keeps only in-frame clonotypes and omits some of them. The repertoire consists of around 1.9 million clones, with 85% to 95% occurring once and the leading ten covering roughly 1.8%. The material sequenced was naive CD8+ T cells from PBMCs. The receptors originated from a man between 18 and 29 years old in good health. Some clones in this sample may be carry-over from other donors' samples. CDR3s include the opening cysteine and the closing phenylalanine or tryptophan. The D gene is left open where the match is weak. Clone size is stated in some rows and not others, as once, few, many or a class when expanded.

NA TRBJ1-1 TRBD1 TRBV6-5 CASSFTGETEAFF TGTGCCAGCAGTTTTACAGGGGAAACTGAAGCTTTCTTT
NA TRBJ1-1 NA TRBV6-5 CASSYSGANTEAFF TGTGCCAGCAGTTACTCTGGCGCAAACACTGAAGCTTTCTTT
NA TRBJ1-1 NA TRBV29-1 CSVEDWGIGTEAFF TGCAGCGTTGAAGACTGGGGAATCGGCACTGAAGCTTTCTTT
NA TRBJ2-1 TRBD1 TRBV19 CASSWTGKVNEQFF TGTGCCAGTAGCTGGACAGGGAAGGTCAATGAGCAGTTCTTC
NA TRBJ1-1 TRBD1 TRBV13 CASSFGTDAEAFF TGTGCCAGCAGCTTTGGGACAGACGCTGAAGCTTTCTTT
once TRBJ1-2 NA TRBV9 CASSRGDGYTF TGTGCCAGCAGTCGGGGTGATGGCTACACCTTC
NA TRBJ1-2 NA TRBV29-1 CSVVVGLGGGGYTF TGCAGCGTTGTGGTAGGGCTAGGAGGGGGTGGCTACACCTTC
NA TRBJ1-1 TRBD1 TRBV6-5 CASSYLPDRGVEAFF TGTGCCAGCAGTTACCTTCCCGACAGGGGCGTTGAAGCTTTCTTT
NA TRBJ2-1 TRBD1 TRBV4-1 CASSNTPGQGYNEQFF TGCGCCAGCAGCAACACACCGGGACAGGGCTACAATGAGCAGTTCTTC
once TRBJ2-1 NA TRBV28 CASARQGYNEQFF TGTGCCAGCGCCAGGCAGGGGTATAATGAGCAGTTCTTC
NA TRBJ2-7 NA TRBV20-1 CSAGEQYF TGCAGTGCCGGCGAGCAGTACTTC
NA TRBJ2-2 NA TRBV27 CASSPPGTYTGELFF TGTGCCAGCAGTCCGCCCGGGACCTACACCGGGGAGCTGTTTTTT
once TRBJ2-5 TRBD1 TRBV6-5 CASRQTGMRQETQYF TGTGCCAGCAGGCAGACAGGGATGCGGCAAGAGACCCAGTACTTC
NA TRBJ1-5 NA TRBV27 CASSVNSNQPQHF TGTGCCAGCAGCGTAAATAGCAATCAGCCCCAGCATTTT
NA TRBJ2-5 NA TRBV7-8 CASSLEGRQETQYF TGTGCCAGCAGCTTAGAGGGCAGGCAAGAGACCCAGTACTTC
once TRBJ2-2 NA TRBV2 CASSEVGDQGTGELFF TGTGCCAGCAGTGAAGTCGGGGATCAAGGGACCGGGGAGCTGTTTTTT
NA TRBJ2-7 TRBD2 TRBV28 CASSFLAGGEQYF TGTGCCAGCAGTTTCCTGGCGGGGGGCGAGCAGTACTTC
once TRBJ2-3 TRBD2 TRBV7-3 CASSLRGLLTDTQYF TGTGCCAGCAGCTTAAGGGGACTACTGACAGATACGCAGTATTTT
NA TRBJ1-4 NA TRBV19 CASSETGRTNEKLFF TGTGCCAGTAGTGAAACAGGGCGGACTAATGAAAAACTGTTTTTT
NA TRBJ2-7 TRBD1 TRBV7-6 CASSYRQGSYEQYF TGTGCCAGCAGCTACAGACAGGGTTCCTACGAGCAGTACTTC
NA TRBJ2-1 TRBD1 TRBV5-1 CASSLGRTGVLEQFF TGCGCCAGCAGCTTGGGGCGGACAGGGGTACTTGAGCAGTTCTTC
few TRBJ1-1 TRBD1 TRBV19 CASSIRQGAVAEAFF TGTGCCAGTAGCATCCGGCAGGGGGCGGTCGCTGAAGCTTTCTTT
NA TRBJ1-1 NA TRBV27 CASSFGGRNTEAFF TGTGCCAGCAGCTTTGGGGGACGGAACACTGAAGCTTTCTTT
NA TRBJ1-2 TRBD1 TRBV18 CASSPPGQPYGYTF TGTGCCAGCTCACCGCCGGGACAGCCCTATGGCTACACCTTC
NA TRBJ2-7 NA TRBV19 CASSPGASEQYF TGTGCCAGTAGCCCCGGGGCCTCCGAGCAGTACTTC
NA TRBJ2-1 TRBD2 TRBV25-1 CASRTGLADEQFF TGTGCCAGCAGGACGGGACTAGCAGATGAGCAGTTCTTC
NA TRBJ1-5 NA TRBV4-1 CASSQGTGTRPQHF TGCGCCAGCAGCCAAGGGACGGGGACACGGCCCCAGCATTTT
NA TRBJ1-5 NA TRBV19 CASSLTVTNQPQHF TGTGCCAGTAGTCTAACGGTTACTAATCAGCCCCAGCATTTT
NA TRBJ2-3 NA TRBV15 CATSRDGAGRGLTDTQYF TGTGCCACCAGCAGAGATGGCGCAGGGAGAGGATTAACAGATACGCAGTATTTT
NA TRBJ2-3 NA TRBV10-1 CASSEEDWSSTDTQYF TGCGCCAGCAGTGAGGAGGACTGGTCTAGCACAGATACGCAGTATTTT
NA TRBJ2-4 NA TRBV2 CASGSGAKNIQYF TGTGCCAGCGGTTCGGGGGCCAAAAACATTCAGTACTTC
NA TRBJ2-5 NA TRBV15 CATSREGRSLETQYF TGTGCCACCAGCAGAGAGGGACGGTCCCTAGAGACCCAGTACTTC
NA TRBJ2-5 NA TRBV4-1 CASSPWLGETQYF TGCGCCAGCAGCCCGTGGCTGGGGGAGACCCAGTACTTC
NA TRBJ2-4 NA TRBV11-3 CAWASLAKNIQYF TGTGCTTGGGCGAGTTTAGCCAAAAACATTCAGTACTTC
NA TRBJ2-1 NA TRBV13 CASSFLTAGNNEQFF TGTGCCAGCAGCTTCCTCACGGCAGGGAACAATGAGCAGTTCTTC
NA TRBJ2-5 TRBD2 TRBV28 CASKAPAGAETQYF TGTGCCAGCAAAGCACCAGCGGGAGCAGAGACCCAGTACTTC
NA TRBJ1-5 NA TRBV4-1 CASSQRTDSNQPQHF TGCGCCAGCAGCCAGAGGACAGATAGCAATCAGCCCCAGCATTTT
NA TRBJ2-1 NA TRBV27 CASTGAYNEQFF TGTGCCAGCACGGGCGCCTACAATGAGCAGTTCTTC
few TRBJ2-3 NA TRBV5-8 CASSLDTWRLPPADTQYF TGTGCCAGCAGCTTGGATACTTGGCGCCTACCCCCGGCGGATACGCAGTATTTT
NA TRBJ2-7 NA TRBV7-9 CASSPGTYYEQYF TGTGCCAGCAGCCCTGGGACATACTACGAGCAGTACTTC
NA TRBJ2-2 TRBD1 TRBV10-3 CAISSRDRANTGELFF TGTGCCATCAGCTCCCGGGACAGGGCGAACACCGGGGAGCTGTTTTTT
NA TRBJ1-1 NA TRBV28 CASSRDSEAFF TGTGCCAGCAGTAGGGACTCTGAAGCTTTCTTT
NA TRBJ2-1 NA TRBV30 CAWSGGEQFF TGTGCCTGGTCGGGCGGTGAGCAGTTCTTC
NA TRBJ2-7 NA TRBV23-1 CASSRRGRYFSYEQYF TGCGCCAGCAGTCGCCGGGGACGGTATTTCTCCTACGAGCAGTACTTC
NA TRBJ2-1 NA TRBV15 CATSKRRDYNEQFF TGTGCCACCAGCAAAAGACGGGATTACAATGAGCAGTTCTTC
once TRBJ2-1 NA TRBV10-2 CASSPDGSSYNEQFF TGCGCCAGCAGTCCGGACGGGAGCTCCTACAATGAGCAGTTCTTC
NA TRBJ2-1 TRBD2 TRBV25-1 CASSEGLGGYEQFF TGTGCCAGCAGTGAGGGACTAGGTGGCTATGAGCAGTTCTTC
NA TRBJ2-1 TRBD2 TRBV4-1 CASSQGTGTSGSNEQFF TGCGCCAGCAGCCAAGGGACCGGGACTAGCGGGAGTAATGAGCAGTTCTTC
NA TRBJ1-5 NA TRBV5-8 CASSHRRDTTNQPQHF TGTGCCAGCAGTCATAGAAGGGACACGACGAATCAGCCCCAGCATTTT